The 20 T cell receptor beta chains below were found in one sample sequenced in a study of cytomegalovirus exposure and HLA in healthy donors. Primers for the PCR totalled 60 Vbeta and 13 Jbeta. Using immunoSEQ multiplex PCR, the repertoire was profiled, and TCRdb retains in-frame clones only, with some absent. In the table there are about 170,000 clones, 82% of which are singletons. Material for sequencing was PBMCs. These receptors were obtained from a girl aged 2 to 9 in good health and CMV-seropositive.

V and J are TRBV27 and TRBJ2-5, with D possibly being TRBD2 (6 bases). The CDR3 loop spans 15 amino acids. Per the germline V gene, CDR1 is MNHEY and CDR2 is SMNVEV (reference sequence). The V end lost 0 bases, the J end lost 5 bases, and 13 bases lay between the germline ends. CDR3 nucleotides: TGTGCCAGCAGTTTATCTTTCGGGAGAGGGGAGACCCAGTACTTC. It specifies CASSLSFGRGETQYF.

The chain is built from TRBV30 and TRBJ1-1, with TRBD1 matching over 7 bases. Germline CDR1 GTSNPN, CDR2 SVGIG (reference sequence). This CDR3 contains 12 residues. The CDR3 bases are TGTGCAGCAGGCAGGGACAGCACTGAAGCTTTCTTT. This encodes CAAGRDSTEAFF.

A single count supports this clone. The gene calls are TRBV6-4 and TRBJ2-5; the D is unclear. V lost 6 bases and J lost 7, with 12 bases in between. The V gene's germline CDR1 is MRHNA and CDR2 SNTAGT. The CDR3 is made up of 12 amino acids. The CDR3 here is CASRLKEVTQYF. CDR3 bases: TGTGCCAGCAGACTCAAAGAGGTGACCCAGTACTTC.

Here the CDR3 reads CASSPAGWWYTEAFF. CDR3 bases: TGTGCCAGCAGCCCCGCAGGGTGGTGGTACACTGAAGCTTTCTTT. The rearrangement links TRBV7-9 to TRBJ1-1; a weak D match, TRBD1 (5 bases). The germline V gene has CDR1 SEHNR and CDR2 FQNEAQ (reference sequence). V was pared by 5 bases and J by 3 bases, with 16 bases between. This CDR3 region has 15 residues.

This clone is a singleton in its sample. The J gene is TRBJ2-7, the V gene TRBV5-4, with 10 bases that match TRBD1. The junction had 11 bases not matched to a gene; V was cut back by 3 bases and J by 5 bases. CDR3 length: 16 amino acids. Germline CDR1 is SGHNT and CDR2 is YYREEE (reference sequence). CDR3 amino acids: CASSSQFGTGENEQYF. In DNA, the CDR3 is TGTGCCAGCAGCTCCCAGTTTGGGACAGGGGAGAACGAGCAGTACTTC.

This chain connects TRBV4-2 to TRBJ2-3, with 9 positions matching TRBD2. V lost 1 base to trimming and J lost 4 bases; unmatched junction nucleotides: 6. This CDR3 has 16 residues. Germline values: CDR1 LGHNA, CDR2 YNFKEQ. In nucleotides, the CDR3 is TGTGCCAGCAGCCAAGGGCCGCTAGCGGGATCAGATACGCAGTATTTT. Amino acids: CASSQGPLAGSDTQYF.

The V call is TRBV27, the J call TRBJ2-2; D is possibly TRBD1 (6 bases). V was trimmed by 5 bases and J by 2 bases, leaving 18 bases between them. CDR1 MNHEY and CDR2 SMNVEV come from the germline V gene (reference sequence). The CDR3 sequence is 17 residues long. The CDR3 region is CASSTQKDSFNTGELFF. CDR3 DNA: TGTGCCAGCAGTACCCAGAAGGACAGCTTCAACACCGGGGAGCTGTTTTTT.

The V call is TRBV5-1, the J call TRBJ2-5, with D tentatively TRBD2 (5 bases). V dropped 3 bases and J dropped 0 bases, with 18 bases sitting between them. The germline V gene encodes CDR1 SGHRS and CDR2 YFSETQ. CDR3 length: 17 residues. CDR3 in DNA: TGCGCCAGCAGCTCTCGCGGCGGGTTTTTTAACCAAGAGACCCAGTACTTC. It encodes CASSSRGGFFNQETQYF.

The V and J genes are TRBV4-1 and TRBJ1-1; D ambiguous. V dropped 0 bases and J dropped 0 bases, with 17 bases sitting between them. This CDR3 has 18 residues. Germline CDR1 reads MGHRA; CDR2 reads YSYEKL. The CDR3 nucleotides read TGCGCCAGCAGCCAAGATCGCCGGGAGCAAGGGTTGAACACTGAAGCTTTCTTT. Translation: CASSQDRREQGLNTEAFF.

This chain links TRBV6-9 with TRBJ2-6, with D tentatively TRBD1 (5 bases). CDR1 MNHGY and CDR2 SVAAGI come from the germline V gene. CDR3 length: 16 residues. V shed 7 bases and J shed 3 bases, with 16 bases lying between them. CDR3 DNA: TGTGCCAGCAAAATGAAGGGGATACGTGGGGCCAACGTCCTGACTTTC. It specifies CASKMKGIRGANVLTF.

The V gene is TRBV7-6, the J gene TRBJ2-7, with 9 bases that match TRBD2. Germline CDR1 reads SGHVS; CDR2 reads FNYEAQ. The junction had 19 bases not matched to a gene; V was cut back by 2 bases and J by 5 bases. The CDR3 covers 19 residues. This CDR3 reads CASSLLLSEAGGPIHEQYF. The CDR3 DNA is TGTGCCAGCAGCTTATTATTGTCGGAGGCGGGAGGGCCGATCCACGAGCAGTACTTC.

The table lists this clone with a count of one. Here the CDR3 DNA reads TGTGCCAGCAGCCTACTAGCGGGAGGGCCCACCGGGGAGCTGTTTTTT. Protein: CASSLLAGGPTGELFF. This chain links TRBV6-4 with TRBJ2-2; 13 nucleotides line up with TRBD2. V dropped 6 bases and J dropped 4; count of bases not matched to a gene: 5. The germline CDR1 and CDR2 sequences are MRHNA and SNTAGT. This CDR3 comprises 16 residues.

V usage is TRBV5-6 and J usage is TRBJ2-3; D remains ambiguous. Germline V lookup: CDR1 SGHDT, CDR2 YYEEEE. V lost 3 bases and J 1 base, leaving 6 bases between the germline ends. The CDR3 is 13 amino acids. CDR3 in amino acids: CASSYQGTDTQYF. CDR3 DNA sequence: TGTGCCAGCAGCTATCAGGGCACAGATACGCAGTATTTT.

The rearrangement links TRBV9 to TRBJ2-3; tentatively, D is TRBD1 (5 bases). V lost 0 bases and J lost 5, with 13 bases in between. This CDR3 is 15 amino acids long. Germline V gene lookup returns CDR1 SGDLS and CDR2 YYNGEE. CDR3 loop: CASSVAPQRGDTQYF. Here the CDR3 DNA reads TGTGCCAGCAGCGTAGCCCCCCAAAGGGGAGATACGCAGTATTTT.

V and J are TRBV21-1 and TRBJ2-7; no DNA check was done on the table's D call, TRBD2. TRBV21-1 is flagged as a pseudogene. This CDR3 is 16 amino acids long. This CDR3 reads CASTHPLAGGEYEQYF. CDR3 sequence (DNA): TGTGCCAGCACCCACCCGCTAGCGGGAGGGGAGTACGAGCAGTACTTC.

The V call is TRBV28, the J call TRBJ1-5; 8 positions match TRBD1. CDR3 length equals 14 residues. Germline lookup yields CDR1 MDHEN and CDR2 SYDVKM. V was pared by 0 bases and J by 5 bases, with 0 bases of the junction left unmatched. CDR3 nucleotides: TGTGCCAGCAGTTTATGGGACAGGGATCAGCCCCAGCATTTT. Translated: CASSLWDRDQPQHF.

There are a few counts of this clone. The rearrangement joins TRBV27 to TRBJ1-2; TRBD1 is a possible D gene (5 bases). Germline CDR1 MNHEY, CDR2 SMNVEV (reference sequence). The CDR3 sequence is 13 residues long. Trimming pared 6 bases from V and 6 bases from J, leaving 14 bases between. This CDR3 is CASSLSQVDGYTF. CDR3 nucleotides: TGTGCCAGCAGCCTTTCACAGGTCGATGGCTACACCTTC.

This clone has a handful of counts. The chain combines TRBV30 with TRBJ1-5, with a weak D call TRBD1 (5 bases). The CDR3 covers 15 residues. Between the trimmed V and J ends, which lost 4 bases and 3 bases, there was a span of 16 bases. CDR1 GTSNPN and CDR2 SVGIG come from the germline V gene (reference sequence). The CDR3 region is CAWTPGDRNNQPQHF. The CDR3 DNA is TGTGCCTGGACCCCGGGAGACAGAAACAATCAGCCCCAGCATTTT.

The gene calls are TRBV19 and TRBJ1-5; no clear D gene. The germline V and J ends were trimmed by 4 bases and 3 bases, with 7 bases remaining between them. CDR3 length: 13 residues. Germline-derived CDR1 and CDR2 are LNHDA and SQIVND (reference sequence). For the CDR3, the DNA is TGTGCCAGTAGTACATCCTACAATCAGCCCCAGCATTTT. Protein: CASSTSYNQPQHF.

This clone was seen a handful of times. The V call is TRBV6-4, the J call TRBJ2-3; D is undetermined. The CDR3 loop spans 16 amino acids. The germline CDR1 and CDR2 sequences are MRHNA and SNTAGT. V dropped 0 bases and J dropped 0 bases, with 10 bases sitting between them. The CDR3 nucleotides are TGTGCCAGCAGTGACTCGAAACAGATCAGCACAGATACGCAGTATTTT. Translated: CASSDSKQISTDTQYF.